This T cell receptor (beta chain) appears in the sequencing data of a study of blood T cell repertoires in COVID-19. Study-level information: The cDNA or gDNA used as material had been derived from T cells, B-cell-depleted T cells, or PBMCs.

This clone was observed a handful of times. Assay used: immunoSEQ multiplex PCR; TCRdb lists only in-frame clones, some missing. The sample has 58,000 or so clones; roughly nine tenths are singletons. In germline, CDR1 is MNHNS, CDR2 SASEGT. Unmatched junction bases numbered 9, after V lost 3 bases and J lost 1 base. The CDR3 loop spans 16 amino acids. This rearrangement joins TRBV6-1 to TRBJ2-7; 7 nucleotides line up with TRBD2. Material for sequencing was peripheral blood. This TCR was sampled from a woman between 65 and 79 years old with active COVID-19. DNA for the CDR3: TGTGCCAGCAGTGATTATGCGGGAGAGTGGTCCTACGAGCAGTACTTC. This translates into CASSDYAGEWSYEQYF.